The clone carrying this T cell receptor (beta chain) appeared a few times. This specimen belongs to a study of T-cell reconstitution after alpha-beta-depleted transplantation in children. Unique molecular identifiers tagged the TCRbeta library. TCRdb ran MiXCR on the PCR reads and lists one entry per CDR3 protein. This sample carries about 690,000 distinct CDR3 sequences, around a sixth of them seen once, and the ten largest clones take about 1.1%. Here the sequenced sample was PBMCs from the stem cell graft donor, taken from the stem cell graft. This sequence originates from a human donor who donated a stem cell graft to a child with acute myeloid leukemia.

The CDR3 here is CASSGVFEGKTEAFF. CDR3 bases: TGTGCCAGCAGCGGGGTATTTGAGGGGAAGACTGAAGCTTTCTTT. This chain uses TRBV7-9 with TRBJ1-1; weak D call: TRBD1 (5 bases). The CDR3 has 15 residues. Germline loops: CDR1 SEHNR, CDR2 FQNEAQ (reference sequence). Trimming left V 5 bases short and J 5 bases short, with 18 bases between.